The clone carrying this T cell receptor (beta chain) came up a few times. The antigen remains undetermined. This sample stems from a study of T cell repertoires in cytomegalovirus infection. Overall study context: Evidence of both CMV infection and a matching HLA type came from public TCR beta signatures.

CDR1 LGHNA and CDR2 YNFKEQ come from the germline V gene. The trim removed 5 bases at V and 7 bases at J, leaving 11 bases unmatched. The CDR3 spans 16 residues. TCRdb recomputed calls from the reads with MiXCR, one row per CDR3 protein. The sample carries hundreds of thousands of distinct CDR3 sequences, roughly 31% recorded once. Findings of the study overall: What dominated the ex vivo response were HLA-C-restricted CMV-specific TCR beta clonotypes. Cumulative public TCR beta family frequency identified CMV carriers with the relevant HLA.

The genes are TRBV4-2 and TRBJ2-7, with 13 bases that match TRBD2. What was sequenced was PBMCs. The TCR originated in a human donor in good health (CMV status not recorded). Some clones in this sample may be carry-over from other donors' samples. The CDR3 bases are TGTGCCAGCAGCTTACGGACTAGCGGGGGACAAGAAGAGCAGTACTTC. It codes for CASSLRTSGGQEEQYF.